Listed here are 16 T cell receptor beta chains from one sample, sequenced in a study of tumor-infiltrating lymphocytes in primary liver carcinoma. Joint extraction of RNA and DNA used about 17-33 mg of bulk tissue that was unsorted. Starting material of about 450 ng total RNA yielded TCR beta cDNA via a constant-region primer. Researchers made the TCR beta libraries by running three nested multiplex PCR rounds with slightly modified ARM-PCR. A C-beta reverse primer was combined with TRBV1-TRBV30 forward primers in the first two PCR rounds, and each round had approximately 10 cycles. One entry per CDR3 protein results from TCRdb running MiXCR on the multiplex PCR reads. Here the sample spans about 120,000 distinct CDR3 sequences, roughly 69% being singletons. Specimen: liver tumor tissue from sampling region 1. Noted subset: tumor region T1, superior pole. The receptors come from a woman aged 60 to 75 with primary liver carcinoma and hepatitis B virus infection.

The chain recombines TRBV11-2 with TRBJ2-5; D is undetermined. This CDR3 spans 14 amino acids. V lost 6 bases and J lost 2, with 13 bases in between. The germline CDR1 and CDR2 sequences are SGHAT and FQNNGV. The chain's CDR3 is CASRGHTYQETQYF. Written as DNA, the CDR3 is TGTGCCAGCAGGGGCCACACGTATCAAGAGACCCAGTACTTC.

This clonotype showed up just once. A much more abundant neighbour one base away suggests this may be a read error. J is TRBJ2-3 and V is TRBV11-2, with 7 nucleotides matching TRBD2. Germline CDR1 SGHAT, CDR2 FQNNGV. The CDR3 has 13 amino acids. CDR3 protein: CDSSLDREDTRYF. As DNA, the CDR3 is TGTGACAGCAGCTTAGATCGGGAGGATACGCGGTATTTT.

Remarks on this clonotype: Just one base apart from a much larger clone, this may be a read error. This rearrangement joins TRBV6-2 or TRBV6-3 to TRBJ1-1; no reliable D call. This CDR3 region has 15 residues. CDR1 MNHEY and CDR2 SVGEGT come from the germline V gene. Trimming took off 0 bases at V and 7 bases at J, with 15 bases between the two ends. CDR3 loop: CASSYSGQCRFEAFF. DNA for the CDR3: TGTGCCAGCAGTTACTCGGGTCAGTGTCGATTTGAAGCTTTCTTT.

Comment on this clonotype: This sequence may be a read error, since a much larger clone differs from it by one base. This CDR3 is missing its conserved last phenylalanine or tryptophan, likely due to a read error. V gene TRBV4-1 combines with J gene TRBJ2-7; D is ambiguous. Germline CDR1 MGHRA, CDR2 YSYEKL. Trimming removed 2 bases at V and 2 bases at J, with 13 bases between. The CDR3 spans 15 residues. The CDR3 here is CASSQSDGLTYEQYL. DNA for the CDR3: TGCGCCAGCAGCCAAAGCGACGGGTTAACCTACGAGCAGTACTTA.

Concerning this clonotype itself: Sequence at one end of the junction differs from germline and may be a read error. Here the CDR3 reads CTSGPWTSTDTQYF. The CDR3, as DNA: TGTACCAGCGGGCCGTGGACTAGTACAGATACGCAGTATTTT. V is TRBV11-2 and J is TRBJ2-3; 7 bases line up with TRBD2. This CDR3 spans 14 amino acids. CDR1 is SGHAT and CDR2 is FQNNGV in the germline V gene.

The rearrangement joins TRBV25-1 to TRBJ1-2; no clear D gene. This CDR3 comprises 11 residues. CDR1 and CDR2 (germline): MGHDK, SYGVNS. V lost 5 bases to trimming and J lost 8 bases, with 9 bases between them. The CDR3 sequence: CASSRVHGYTF. The DNA for the CDR3 is TGTGCCAGCAGTAGGGTGCACGGCTACACCTTC.

With respect to this clonotype: Germline is not matched at one junction end, which may reflect a read error. This chain uses TRBV11-3 with TRBJ2-1, with no clear D. The CDR3 extends over 14 amino acids. Germline lookup yields CDR1 SGHNT and CDR2 YENEEA. The chain's CDR3 is CASSFPSFGNEQFF. Here the CDR3 DNA reads TGCGCCAGCAGCTTCCCTTCCTTTGGCAATGAGCAGTTCTTC. The full variable domain, its missing parts supplied by reference TRBV11-3 and TRBJ2-1, is EAGVVQSPRYKIIEKKQPVAFWCNPISGHNTLYWYLQNLGQGPELLIRYENEEAVDDSQLPKDRFSAERLKGVDSTLKIQPAELGDSAVYLCASSFPSFGNEQFFGPGTRLTVL.

To note about this clonotype: A clone one base away is much larger, so this may be a read error. V gene TRBV14 combines with J gene TRBJ2-7; TRBD2 aligns across 9 bases. CDR1 and CDR2 (germline): SGHDN, FVKESK. There are 14 residues in the CDR3. For the CDR3, the DNA is TGTGCCAACAGCGTTCAGCGGGGGGCCTACGAGCAGTACTTC. Its protein product is CANSVQRGAYEQYF.

In the case of this clonotype: A much larger clonotype is one base distant, so this may be a read error. The chain couples TRBV6-1 to TRBJ1-5; 8 positions agree with TRBD1. The CDR3 is 13 residues long. CDR1 and CDR2 (germline): MNHNS, SASEGT. V lost 10 bases to trimming and J lost 4 bases; unmatched junction nucleotides: 6. In DNA, the CDR3 is TGTGCCACCACGGGACAGGATAATCAGCCCCAGCATTTT. It codes for CATTGQDNQPQHF.

The V and J genes are TRBV29-1 and TRBJ2-7; a possible D gene is TRBD2 (7 bases). The CDR3 has 13 residues. Germline V gives CDR1 SQVTM, CDR2 ANQGSEA. V was trimmed by 3 bases and J by 8 bases, leaving 17 bases between them. The DNA of the CDR3 is TGCAGCGTTGAGGGGGGGCTAGCTGACAAGCAGTACTTC. It specifies CSVEGGLADKQYF.

This clonotype appeared a few times. The conserved phenylalanine or tryptophan normally closing the CDR3 is absent here, so this likely arose from a read error. This chain uses TRBV6-6 with TRBJ1-3; D is undetermined. V was pared by 2 bases and J by 4 bases, with 0 bases between. The length of the CDR3 is 11 residues. Germline V CDR1 and CDR2: MNHNY, SVGAGI (reference sequence). The CDR3 region has the DNA TGTGCCAGCAGTTACGGAAACACCATATATTCT. It translates to CASSYGNTIYS.

For this clonotype: This may arise from a read error, as a much more abundant clone is one base away. The J gene is TRBJ2-3, the V gene TRBV29-1, with 8 bases identical to TRBD2. The CDR3 extends over 15 amino acids. CDR1 and CDR2 from the germline V gene are SQVTM and ANQGSEA. Losses at the gene ends were 3 bases for V and 2 bases for J; bases not matched to a gene: 7. CDR3 in amino acids: CSVDCTSGSTDTQYF. The CDR3 nucleotides are TGCAGCGTTGATTGTACTAGCGGATCCACAGATACGCAGTATTTT.

A note on this clonotype: In this CDR3 the conserved last residue, phenylalanine or tryptophan, is missing, so a read error is likely. The limits of the CDR3 on the DNA are not certain, so only TCRdb's listed CDR3 is given. The J gene is TRBJ2-7, the V gene TRBV11-2; the table's D call, TRBD1, has no DNA check behind it. Germline assignment: CDR1 SGHAT and CDR2 FQNNGV. 15 amino acids form the CDR3, both terminal residues included. The CDR3 spells CASSLAGQPSYEQYL.

In this sample, this clonotype turned up many times. The V call is TRBV12-3 or TRBV12-4, the J call TRBJ1-4; D is perhaps TRBD1 (6 bases). Trimming removed 3 bases at V and 7 bases at J, with 15 bases between. CDR3 length: 15 residues. CDR3 DNA: TGTGCCAGCAGTTTTCATGGGGAGGGGGGTGAAAAACTGTTTTTT. Its protein product is CASSFHGEGGEKLFF.

This clonotype was picked up many times. CDR3 DNA: TGCAGCTCTCGGGACTCGGGGGAGCAGTACTTC. Translating gives CSSRDSGEQYF. The chain combines TRBV29-1 with TRBJ2-7; a possible D gene is TRBD2 (6 bases). The V end was cut by 8 bases, the J end by 7 bases, with 15 bases between. Germline V gene lookup returns CDR1 SQVTM and CDR2 ANQGSEA. This CDR3 region has 11 residues.

V is TRBV7-9 and J is TRBJ1-5, with a possible D match to TRBD1 (5 bases). The CDR3 loop spans 15 amino acids. V lost 1 base to trimming and J lost 3 bases, with 10 bases between them. Germline V lookup: CDR1 SEHNR, CDR2 FQNEAQ (reference sequence). CDR3 sequence (DNA): TGTGCCAGCAGCTTAGGTGGAGGGGCCAATCAGCCCCAGCATTTT. This codes for CASSLGGGANQPQHF.